This T cell receptor (beta chain) was sequenced during a study of T cells in Graves' hyperthyroidism and ophthalmopathy. Study-wide results and caveats: Model-based prediction identified ophthalmopathy a median roughly 5.9 months prior to its onset.

When ophthalmopathy did not progress within 18 months, Graves' hyperthyroidism was considered stable. The study based diagnoses on clinical symptoms, serum thyroxine and TRAb, thyroid ultrasound and orbital computed tomography. The CDR3 has 19 amino acids. Germline CDR1 MGHDK, CDR2 SYGVNS. Trimming took 3 bases from V and 0 from J; bases not matched to a gene: 10. RNA transcripts gave rise to amplified TCR beta CDR3 regions. The HTBI primer set drove a first-round RT-PCR of the TCR CDR3. TCRdb re-derived calls from the multiplex PCR reads in MiXCR, one entry per CDR3 protein. Among about 610,000 distinct CDR3 sequences listed, 46% were seen once. Regarding this clonotype: Its target is unknown.

The chain recombines TRBV25-1 with TRBJ1-6; 8 nucleotides agree with TRBD1. The receptor was isolated from a woman under 30 with Graves' hyperthyroidism. Sequenced input: peripheral blood or thyroid tissue (not recorded which). The CDR3 DNA sequence: TGTGCCAGCAGTGACTCTCGGGACAGGAGAAGCTCCTATAATTCACCCCTCCACTTT. It is translated as CASSDSRDRRSSYNSPLHF.